The source of this T cell receptor (beta chain) is a study of OX40 agonist ivuxolimab in advanced cancers. Study as a whole: People in dose escalation had one of these cancers: hepatocellular carcinoma, melanoma, renal cell or head and neck cancer. Partial responses were observed in three patients, of whom one had hepatocellular carcinoma and two had cutaneous melanoma. Study results and caveats: Researchers did not establish what antigens the expanded peripheral T cells target. Low clonal expansion, among the lowest seen, marked partial responders at 0.1-3.0 mg/kg.

Remarks on this clone: Its target is unknown.

Produced via immunoSEQ multiplex PCR; TCRdb's table is partial and in-frame only. This sample has about 31,000 clones, with around nine tenths found just once. Germline V CDR1 and CDR2: MDHEN, SYDVKM. V lost 3 bases and J lost 1, with 10 bases in between. The CDR3 is 14 residues long. The chain employs TRBV28 and TRBJ2-7; a possible D gene is TRBD1 (7 bases). The receptor's source is an adult with an advanced solid tumor such as melanoma, head and neck, liver or kidney cancer. Here the sequenced sample was CD4+ or CD8+ T cells sorted from blood, taken in a trial of the OX40 agonist ivuxolimab. Here the CDR3 reads CASSFPGGSYEQYF. The CDR3 coding sequence is TGTGCCAGCAGTTTTCCAGGGGGGTCCTACGAGCAGTACTTC. The full variable domain, its missing parts supplied by reference TRBV28 and TRBJ2-7, is DVKVTQSSRYLVKRTGEKVFLECVQDMDHENMFWYRQDPGLGLRLIYFSYDVKMKEKGDIPEGYSVSREKKERFSLILESASTNQTSMYLCASSFPGGSYEQYFGPGTRLTVT.